Listed below are T cell receptor beta chains from one sample, sequenced in a study of CD8+ T cells in alopecia areata. Data came from immunoSEQ multiplex PCR; TCRdb stores just in-frame clones and leaves some out. The sample consists of 220,000 or so clones, around 62% of them appearing once. The sample here was CD4+ T cells sorted from blood, taken at week 0. Receptors were obtained from a human donor with alopecia areata. The CDR3 runs from the conserved cysteine through the conserved F or W. The D gene is left open where the match is weak. Expanded clones get a size class; other rows say once, few or many, or leave the size out.

v_call: TRBV6-5; clone_size: .; j_call: TRBJ2-7; d_call: .; cdr3_aa: CASRAGERYEQYF; cdr3_nt: TGTGCCAGCCGTGCAGGGGAGAGATACGAGCAGTACTTC
v_call: TRBV29-1; clone_size: .; j_call: TRBJ2-3; d_call: .; cdr3_aa: CSVPRAYSTDTQYF; cdr3_nt: TGCAGCGTGCCCAGGGCGTACAGCACAGATACGCAGTATTTT
v_call: TRBV5-4; clone_size: .; j_call: TRBJ1-3; d_call: TRBD1; cdr3_aa: CASSYHDRASGNTIYF; cdr3_nt: TGTGCCAGCAGCTACCACGACAGGGCAAGCGGAAACACCATATATTTT
v_call: TRBV7-9; clone_size: .; j_call: TRBJ2-7; d_call: TRBD1; cdr3_aa: CASSLGQVYEQYF; cdr3_nt: TGTGCCAGCAGCCTTGGACAGGTCTACGAGCAGTACTTC
v_call: TRBV7-6; clone_size: .; j_call: TRBJ2-3; d_call: TRBD1; cdr3_aa: CASSLIGTGGADTQYF; cdr3_nt: TGTGCCAGCAGCTTAATTGGGACAGGGGGCGCAGATACGCAGTATTTT
v_call: TRBV5-6; clone_size: .; j_call: TRBJ2-7; d_call: .; cdr3_aa: CASSYRAYYEQYF; cdr3_nt: TGTGCCAGCAGCTATCGGGCTTACTACGAGCAGTACTTC
v_call: TRBV5-1; clone_size: .; j_call: TRBJ1-4; d_call: .; cdr3_aa: CASRYRATNEKLFF; cdr3_nt: TGCGCCAGCCGGTATCGAGCAACTAATGAAAAACTGTTTTTT
v_call: TRBV29-1; clone_size: .; j_call: TRBJ1-1; d_call: .; cdr3_aa: CSVQEGNTEAFF; cdr3_nt: TGCAGCGTACAAGAGGGGAACACTGAAGCTTTCTTT
v_call: TRBV15; clone_size: .; j_call: TRBJ2-7; d_call: .; cdr3_aa: CATSRDPEDEQYF; cdr3_nt: TGTGCCACCAGCAGAGATCCGGAAGACGAGCAGTACTTC
v_call: TRBV6-5; clone_size: .; j_call: TRBJ2-7; d_call: TRBD1; cdr3_aa: CASSYGQGAREQYF; cdr3_nt: TGTGCCAGCAGTTATGGACAGGGGGCGAGGGAGCAGTACTTC
v_call: TRBV11-2; clone_size: few; j_call: TRBJ2-3; d_call: .; cdr3_aa: CASSLAGRAPTDTQYF; cdr3_nt: TGTGCCAGCAGCTTAGCGGGCAGGGCACCCACAGATACGCAGTATTTT
v_call: TRBV5-1; clone_size: .; j_call: TRBJ2-2; d_call: TRBD1; cdr3_aa: CASSPDGQGSGELFF; cdr3_nt: TGCGCCAGCAGCCCAGATGGACAGGGATCCGGGGAGCTGTTTTTT
v_call: TRBV7-9; clone_size: .; j_call: TRBJ1-5; d_call: .; cdr3_aa: CASSLGGFSNQPQHF; cdr3_nt: TGTGCCAGCAGCCTAGGGGGGTTTAGCAATCAGCCCCAGCATTTT
v_call: TRBV4-1; clone_size: .; j_call: TRBJ2-1; d_call: .; cdr3_aa: CASSQVAARYNEQFF; cdr3_nt: TGCGCCAGCAGCCAGGTTGCGGCCCGATACAATGAGCAGTTCTTC
v_call: TRBV30; clone_size: .; j_call: TRBJ1-3; d_call: .; cdr3_aa: CAWKKKTGADTIYF; cdr3_nt: TGTGCCTGGAAGAAAAAGACAGGAGCGGACACCATATATTTT
v_call: TRBV30; clone_size: .; j_call: TRBJ2-5; d_call: .; cdr3_aa: CGCQGMETQYF; cdr3_nt: TGTGGCTGTCAGGGAATGGAGACCCAGTACTTC
v_call: TRBV9; clone_size: .; j_call: TRBJ2-7; d_call: .; cdr3_aa: CASSPGTESSYEQYF; cdr3_nt: TGTGCCAGCAGCCCTGGGACGGAAAGCTCCTACGAGCAGTACTTC
v_call: TRBV5-1; clone_size: .; j_call: TRBJ1-1; d_call: .; cdr3_aa: CASSTRQPNTEAFF; cdr3_nt: TGCGCCAGCAGCACCCGACAGCCGAACACTGAAGCTTTCTTT
v_call: TRBV27; clone_size: .; j_call: TRBJ1-2; d_call: TRBD1; cdr3_aa: CASSGQGYYGYTF; cdr3_nt: TGTGCCAGCAGTGGACAGGGGTACTATGGCTACACCTTC
v_call: TRBV5-6; clone_size: .; j_call: TRBJ1-2; d_call: .; cdr3_aa: CASSSDRRARVYGYTF; cdr3_nt: TGTGCCAGCAGCTCGGACCGCAGAGCTCGAGTCTATGGCTACACCTTC
v_call: TRBV29-1; clone_size: few; j_call: TRBJ1-4; d_call: .; cdr3_aa: CSVEDQGVEKLFF; cdr3_nt: TGCAGCGTTGAAGATCAAGGTGTCGAAAAACTGTTTTTT
v_call: TRBV5-1; clone_size: .; j_call: TRBJ2-4; d_call: .; cdr3_aa: CASSPGQSNIQYF; cdr3_nt: TGCGCCAGCAGCCCGGGACAATCCAACATTCAGTACTTC
v_call: TRBV10-3; clone_size: .; j_call: TRBJ1-2; d_call: .; cdr3_aa: CAITSRGSYGYTF; cdr3_nt: TGTGCCATCACCTCTCGAGGATCCTATGGCTACACCTTC
v_call: TRBV6-1; clone_size: .; j_call: TRBJ2-2; d_call: TRBD2; cdr3_aa: CASSVASGGPGELFF; cdr3_nt: TGTGCCAGCAGTGTGGCTAGCGGGGGCCCAGGGGAGCTGTTTTTT